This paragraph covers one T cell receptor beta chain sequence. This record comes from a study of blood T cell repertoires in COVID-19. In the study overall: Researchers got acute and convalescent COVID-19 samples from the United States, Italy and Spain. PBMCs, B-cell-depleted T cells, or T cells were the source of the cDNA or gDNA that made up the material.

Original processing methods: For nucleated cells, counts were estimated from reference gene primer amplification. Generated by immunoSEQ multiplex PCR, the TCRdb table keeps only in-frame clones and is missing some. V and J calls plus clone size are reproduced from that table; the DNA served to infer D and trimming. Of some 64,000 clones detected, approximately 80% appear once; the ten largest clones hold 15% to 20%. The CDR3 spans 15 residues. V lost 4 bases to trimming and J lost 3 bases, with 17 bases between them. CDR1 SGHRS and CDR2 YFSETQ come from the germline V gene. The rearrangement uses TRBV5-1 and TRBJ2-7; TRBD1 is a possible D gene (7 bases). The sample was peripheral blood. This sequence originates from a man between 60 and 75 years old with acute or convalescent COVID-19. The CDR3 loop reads CASSPERQGGYEQYF. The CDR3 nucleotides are TGCGCCAGCAGCCCTGAGCGGCAGGGGGGCTACGAGCAGTACTTC.